Sequencing of this TCR beta chain was carried out in a study of blood T cell repertoires in COVID-19. As handled by the study authors: Scientists estimated how many nucleated cells there were by amplifying reference gene primers. Using immunoSEQ multiplex PCR, the repertoire was profiled, and TCRdb retains in-frame clones only, with some absent. V, J and clone size derive from that table, while D and trimming were established from the DNA sequence. The sample holds 230,000 or so clones; around 83% are singletons and the top ten take 8.6%. This CDR3 is 13 amino acids long. CDR1 and CDR2 (germline): KGHDR, SFDVKD. J lost 4 bases, V lost 9 bases, and 8 bases had no gene match.

V gene TRBV24-1 combines with J gene TRBJ2-7, with 7 bases lining up with TRBD1. The source of this sequence is a man aged 40-49 years with active or convalescent COVID-19. Sample: peripheral blood. This CDR3 reads CATSTGVTYEQYF. Here the CDR3 DNA reads TGTGCCACCTCAACAGGGGTTACTTACGAGCAGTACTTC.